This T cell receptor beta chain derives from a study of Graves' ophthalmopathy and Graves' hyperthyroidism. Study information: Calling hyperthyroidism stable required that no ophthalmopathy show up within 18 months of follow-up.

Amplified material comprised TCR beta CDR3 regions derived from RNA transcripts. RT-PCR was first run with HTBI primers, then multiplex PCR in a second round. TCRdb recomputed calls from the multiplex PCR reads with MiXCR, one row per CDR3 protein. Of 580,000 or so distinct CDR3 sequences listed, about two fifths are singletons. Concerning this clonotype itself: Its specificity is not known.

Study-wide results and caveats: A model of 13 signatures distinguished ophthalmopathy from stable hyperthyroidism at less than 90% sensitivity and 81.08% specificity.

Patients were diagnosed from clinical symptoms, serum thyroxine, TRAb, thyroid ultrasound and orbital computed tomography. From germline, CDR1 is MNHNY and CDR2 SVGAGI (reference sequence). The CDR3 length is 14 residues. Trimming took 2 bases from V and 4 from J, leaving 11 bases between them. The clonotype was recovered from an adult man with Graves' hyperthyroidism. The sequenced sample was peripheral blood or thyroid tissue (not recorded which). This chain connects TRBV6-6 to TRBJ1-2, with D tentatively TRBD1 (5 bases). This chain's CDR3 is CASSYLGGGYGYTF. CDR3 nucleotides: TGTGCCAGCAGTTACCTGGGGGGGGGCTATGGCTACACCTTC.